This T cell receptor (beta chain) was found in a study of T cells in localized non-small cell lung cancer. The study's findings and limits: Paired adjacent lung recovered a median about 60 of the top 100 tumor clones. A raised T cell density in blood coincided with lengthier overall survival. Sequencing was limited to one tumor region, leaving the possibility of heterogeneity open. Maximal T cell clonality occurred in uninvolved adjacent lung, with tumor ranking below it.

TCRdb's table, derived via immunoSEQ multiplex PCR, lists solely in-frame clones and lacks some. The sample shows about 21,000 clones, 75% to 85% of them seen only once. The CDR3 is 14 residues long. CDR1 and CDR2 from the germline V gene are SGHVS and FNYEAQ. Trimming left V 3 bases short and J 0 bases short, with 7 bases between. For this clone: What it recognizes is unknown.

The clonotype originates from a man aged 40 to 75 with stage I lung adenocarcinoma. The input for sequencing was peripheral blood, taken before any cancer treatment. The genes are TRBV7-6 and TRBJ2-3, with D uncertain. In DNA form, the CDR3 reads TGTGCCAGCAGCTTCAGTGCTAGCACAGATACGCAGTATTTT. Its translation is CASSFSASTDTQYF.